Described below is a single T cell receptor beta chain sequence and its context. A CD45RA+ naive subset and a CD45RA-negative memory subset were split from CD4+ cells. These data originate in a study of shared clonotypes between healthy human individuals. The CDR3 consists of 18 residues. J was trimmed by 2 bases and V by 0 bases; bases with no gene match: 10. Germline CDR1 SGHKS, CDR2 YYEKEE (reference sequence). How the authors handled the data: For the immunoSEQ data, sequences were junction-only without quality scores, so filtering differed. Profiling relied on immunoSEQ multiplex PCR, and the TCRdb table lists in-frame clones only, not all of them. Clonal size and the V and J genes are those of that table, whereas D and trimming came from the DNA. The sample has millions of clones; approximately 94% are singletons.

This chain joins TRBV5-5 and TRBJ2-2; 7 bases map to TRBD1. This receptor was obtained from a man younger than 35 in good health. The sample was naive CD4+ T cells sorted from blood. Subset: CD45RA+ positively selected. The CDR3 loop reads CASSLGTDREINTGELFF. In nucleotides, the CDR3 is TGTGCCAGCAGCTTGGGGACTGACAGGGAGATAAACACCGGGGAGCTGTTTTTT.